These 14 T cell receptor beta chains came from one sample sequenced in a study of blood T cell repertoires in COVID-19 (dated by TCRdb to 2020 to 2022). The library relied on the immunoSEQ multiplex PCR assay. Not all clones reach the TCRdb copy of this immuneACCESS table, which keeps in-frame sequences only. Checked studies attribute under half of the gap to unresolved V genes and leave the rest unexplained. The sample table lists approximately 260,000 clones, 90% to 95% of them with a count of one. Jointly, the top ten make up 1.5% to 2% of the sample. Sequencing was performed on PBMCs or T cells enriched from blood (not recorded which). The receptors were gathered from a woman in her late teens or twenties who had recovered from COVID-19.

V usage is TRBV7-9 and J usage is TRBJ1-6; no clear D. V lost 1 base to trimming and J lost 8 bases, with 6 bases between them. This CDR3 spans 13 amino acids. Per germline, CDR1 SEHNR and CDR2 FQNEAQ (reference sequence). The CDR3 nucleotides are TGTGCCAGCAGCTTAGTGTCCGATTCACCCCTCCACTTT. Translated: CASSLVSDSPLHF. The complete variable domain, with remaining parts taken from reference TRBV7-9 and TRBJ1-6, reads DTGVSQNPRHKITKRGQNVTFRCDPISEHNRLYWYRQTLGQGPEFLTYFQNEAQLEKSRLLSDRFSAERPKGSFSTLEIQRTEQGDSAMYLCASSLVSDSPLHFGNGTRLTVT.

The gene calls are TRBV29-1 and TRBJ1-3, with D perhaps TRBD1 (5 bases). The CDR3 is made up of 13 amino acids. Germline lookup yields CDR1 SQVTM and CDR2 ANQGSEA. Trimming stripped 1 base from V and 4 bases from J, with 8 bases between. The CDR3 here is CSVEGRVGNTIYF. CDR3 DNA: TGCAGCGTTGAAGGCAGGGTCGGAAACACCATATATTTT.

This chain connects TRBV5-8 to TRBJ1-1; unclear D gene. Per germline, CDR1 SGHTS and CDR2 YDEGEE. Trimming stripped 4 bases from V and 2 bases from J, with 12 bases between. This CDR3 contains 14 residues. DNA for the CDR3: TGTGCCAGCAGCGAAAGGACTGCCAACACTGAAGCTTTCTTT. As protein: CASSERTANTEAFF.

This chain links TRBV19 with TRBJ2-1; TRBD1 aligns across 7 bases. This CDR3 has 15 amino acids. J was trimmed by 4 bases and V by 1 base; bases with no gene match: 4. The germline V gene has CDR1 LNHDA and CDR2 SQIVND (reference sequence). Here the CDR3 DNA reads TGTGCCAGTAGTATAGTCCGGGGACAGTACAATGAGCAGTTCTTC. As protein: CASSIVRGQYNEQFF.

This rearrangement joins TRBV7-3 to TRBJ2-1, with 9 bases fitting TRBD2. Germline lookup yields CDR1 SGHTA and CDR2 FQGTGA. CDR3 length: 18 residues. V dropped 5 bases and J dropped 2; count of bases not matched to a gene: 13. The DNA of the CDR3 is TGTGCCAGCAGCCCGATCGCGGGGGGGTTTTCCGCCTACAATGAGCAGTTCTTC. Its protein product is CASSPIAGGFSAYNEQFF. Full variable domain (outside the CDR3, taken from reference TRBV7-3 and TRBJ2-1): GAGVSQTPSNKVTEKGKYVELRCDPISGHTALYWYRQSLGQGPEFLIYFQGTGAADDSGLPNDRFFAVRPEGSVSTLKIQRTERGDSAVYLCASSPIAGGFSAYNEQFFGPGTRLTVL.

This chain uses TRBV28 with TRBJ2-1; 8 nucleotides match TRBD1. Germline trimming cut 5 bases from V and 8 bases from J; bases unmatched to any gene: 8. The CDR3 covers 14 residues. Germline V CDR1 and CDR2: MDHEN, SYDVKM. CDR3 DNA sequence: TGTGCCAGCAGTAAAAGACAGGGGTGGGATGAGCAGTTCTTC. Its translation is CASSKRQGWDEQFF.

The gene calls are TRBV7-9 and TRBJ1-2, with 8 bases that match TRBD1. Trimming took 7 bases from V and 0 from J; bases not matched to a gene: 7. CDR1 and CDR2 from the germline V gene are SEHNR and FQNEAQ (reference sequence). The CDR3 is 15 residues long. CDR3 DNA: TGTGCCAGCAACCCAACACAGGGGGCTAACTATGGCTACACCTTC. Its translation is CASNPTQGANYGYTF.

This clone has just one count. This rearrangement joins TRBV6-6 to TRBJ2-2, with 10 bases matching TRBD1. With 7 bases clipped from V and 7 bases from J, the junction kept 12 bases outside the gene matches. The CDR3 sequence is 16 residues long. Germline V gene sequence: CDR1 MNHNY, CDR2 SVGAGI (reference sequence). The CDR3 nucleotides read TGTGCCAGCATAGTCGGGACAGGGGTTTTATACGGGGAGCTGTTTTTT. Its protein is CASIVGTGVLYGELFF.

V gene TRBV19 combines with J gene TRBJ2-6; D is unclear. Germline values: CDR1 LNHDA, CDR2 SQIVND (reference sequence). This CDR3 is 19 amino acids long. V was cut by 5 bases and J by 0 bases, with 20 bases left in between. The CDR3 coding sequence is TGTGCCAGTAGTCCCTCCGGATGGTCAGGTTTCTCTGGGGCCAACGTCCTGACTTTC. Translation gives CASSPSGWSGFSGANVLTF. Filled out from reference TRBV19 and TRBJ2-6, the complete variable domain reads DGGITQSPKYLFRKEGQNVTLSCEQNLNHDAMYWYRQDPGQGLRLIYYSQIVNDFQKGDIAEGYSVSREKKESFPLTVTSAQKNPTAFYLCASSPSGWSGFSGANVLTFGAGSRLTVL.

The chain recombines TRBV2 with TRBJ1-2; 9 bases agree with TRBD1. CDR1 and CDR2 from the germline V gene are SNHLY and FYNNEI. The J segment lost 4 bases and the V segment lost 5 bases, leaving 5 bases of the junction unmatched. There are 14 residues in the CDR3. CDR3 protein: CASSSTGGSYGYTF. The CDR3 nucleotides read TGTGCCAGCAGTAGTACAGGGGGCAGCTATGGCTACACCTTC.

The CDR3 DNA follows: TGCAGCGTGACTAGCGGGAGTGGCAATGAGCAGTTCTTC. Translation gives CSVTSGSGNEQFF. This chain connects TRBV29-1 to TRBJ2-1; 12 positions match TRBD2. The germline CDR1 and CDR2 sequences are SQVTM and ANQGSEA. The CDR3 has 13 residues. V lost 6 bases, J lost 6 bases, and 3 bases stayed unmatched.

Regarding this clone: This sequence may be a read error, since a much larger clone differs from it by one base. V usage is TRBV12-3 or TRBV12-4 and J usage is TRBJ1-5; D remains unclear. CDR3 length: 13 residues. Trimming shortened V by 3 bases and J by 2 bases, and 5 bases separated the two germline ends. CDR3 DNA: TGTGCCAGCAGTTTCGAGGGCAATCAGCCCCAGCATTTT. This encodes CASSFEGNQPQHF.

The chain recombines TRBV7-2 with TRBJ1-6; 7 bases align to TRBD1. V was clipped by 1 base and J by 9 bases; unmatched bases: 3. CDR1 SGHTA and CDR2 FQGNSA come from the germline V gene. This CDR3 spans 14 amino acids. CDR3 nucleotides: TGTGCCAGCAGCTTAGGACAGGGTGGTTCACCCCTCCACTTT. The encoded protein is CASSLGQGGSPLHF.

This clone was detected only once. The V and J genes are TRBV18 and TRBJ2-1, with 9 bases aligning to TRBD1. Germline loops: CDR1 KGHSH, CDR2 LQKENI. CDR3 length: 16 residues. Unmatched junction bases numbered 4, after V lost 4 bases and J lost 0 bases. The CDR3 DNA is TGTGCCAGCTCACGGGGACAGGGAAGCTCCTACAATGAGCAGTTCTTC. It translates to CASSRGQGSSYNEQFF.